This T cell receptor (beta chain) was recorded in a study of patients and donors after allogeneic stem cell transplantation. This CDR3 has 15 amino acids. The J segment lost 5 bases and the V segment lost 5 bases, leaving 8 bases of the junction unmatched. This clonotype ranks as medium-sized. TCRdb called the RT-PCR reads again in MiXCR, with one record for every CDR3 protein. The sample contains 10,000 or so distinct CDR3 sequences, approximately 6.3% of which appear only once. Sample: blood, either unsorted or a sorted T cell fraction (not recorded which). The receptor was isolated from a human donor who was either an allogeneic HSCT recipient or a stem cell or donor lymphocyte infusion donor (not recorded which). It is not recorded whose cells these are; they may come from a transplant donor. The chain joins TRBV12-3 or TRBV12-4 to TRBJ2-1, with 8 nucleotides matching TRBD2. CDR3 in amino acids: CASSPRGGWDNEQFF. In DNA form, the CDR3 reads TGTGCCAGCAGTCCTCGGGGGGGATGGGACAATGAGCAGTTCTTC.